The 27 T cell receptor beta chains below were found in one sample sequenced in a study of STAT5B mutations in CD4+ large granular lymphocyte leukemia. Using immunoSEQ multiplex PCR, the repertoire was profiled, and TCRdb retains in-frame clones only, with some absent. The table has 30,000 or so clones, over 70% seen once. The sequencing input was CD4+ T cells from blood buffy coats. The origin of the receptors is a human donor in good health.

In DNA, the CDR3 is TGCGCCAGCAGCTCACAGGTGGGAGTGGGCTACGAGCAGTACTTC. This translates into CASSSQVGVGYEQYF. This chain joins TRBV5-1 and TRBJ2-7; D is tentatively TRBD1 or TRBD2 (5 bases each). V lost 3 bases to trimming and J lost 3 bases, with 16 bases between them. The germline V gene has CDR1 SGHRS and CDR2 YFSETQ. The CDR3 contains 15 residues.

This clone has just a few counts. V is TRBV5-1 and J is TRBJ1-1; a possible D gene is TRBD1 (5 bases). The CDR3 consists of 14 residues. The V end was cut by 2 bases, the J end by 0 bases, with 8 bases between. In germline, CDR1 is SGHRS, CDR2 YFSETQ. The CDR3 region is CASSFRTMNTEAFF. CDR3 nucleotides: TGCGCCAGCAGCTTCAGGACAATGAACACTGAAGCTTTCTTT.

The chain uses TRBV15 and TRBJ2-1, with D perhaps TRBD1 or TRBD2 (6 bases each). Trimming left V 0 bases short and J 2 bases short, with 11 bases between. CDR3 size: 16 residues. Germline V gene data show CDR1 as LNHNV and CDR2 as YYDKDF (reference sequence). The CDR3 region is CATSRDPGAPYNEQFF. The CDR3 coding sequence is TGTGCCACCAGCAGAGATCCGGGGGCCCCCTACAATGAGCAGTTCTTC.

This sequence joins TRBV2 and TRBJ2-7; 9 positions agree with TRBD2. CDR1 is SNHLY, CDR2 FYNNEI, per germline. The V gene end was trimmed by 1 base and the J gene end by 6 bases; junction bases not matched to a gene: 7. The CDR3 sequence is 15 residues long. CDR3 bases: TGTGCCAGCAGTGAAGGTGGACTAGCGTCCCGCGAGCAGTACGTC. As protein: CASSEGGLASREQYV.

V gene TRBV6-1 combines with J gene TRBJ2-1; D not certain. CDR1 MNHNS and CDR2 SASEGT come from the germline V gene. The CDR3 contains 15 residues. V lost 1 base and J lost 9, with 16 bases in between. Here the CDR3 reads CASSEGGPLFSEQFF. CDR3 in DNA: TGTGCCAGCAGTGAAGGTGGGCCTCTCTTCAGTGAGCAGTTCTTC.

The chain joins TRBV5-6 to TRBJ1-3, with D tentatively TRBD1 (5 bases). The length of the CDR3 is 15 residues. Germline values: CDR1 SGHDT, CDR2 YYEEEE. Trimming stripped 7 bases from V and 4 bases from J, with 18 bases between. This chain's CDR3 is CASAMGGSSGNTIYF. CDR3 in DNA: TGTGCCAGCGCCATGGGGGGGTCGTCCGGAAACACCATATATTTT.

The genes are TRBV19 and TRBJ1-2; D may be TRBD1 (5 bases). Germline V gene data show CDR1 as LNHDA and CDR2 as SQIVND (reference sequence). The CDR3 totals 13 residues. The V end was cut by 6 bases, the J end by 5 bases, with 13 bases between. The CDR3 coding sequence is TGTGCCAGTAGGTCGCAGGGAGGGTATGGCTACACCTTC. The encoded protein is CASRSQGGYGYTF.

This clone was found once. CDR3 in DNA: TGCGCCAGCAGCCCCGGACTAGCGGGGGGCCCAGATACGCAGTATTTT. Residues: CASSPGLAGGPDTQYF. The chain combines TRBV5-1 with TRBJ2-3; TRBD2 matches at 14 bases. With V trimmed by 4 bases and J by 4 bases, 5 bases remained unmatched. This CDR3 region has 16 residues. CDR1 is SGHRS and CDR2 is YFSETQ in the germline V gene.

CDR3 protein: CASSLAGTGGIYEQYF. The CDR3 nucleotides are TGTGCCAGCAGCTTAGCCGGGACAGGGGGCATCTACGAGCAGTACTTC. The chain is built from TRBV11-2 and TRBJ2-5, with 12 bases matching TRBD1. The J call could be wrong; TRBJ2-7 is a better fit for the DNA end. There are 16 residues in the CDR3. CDR1 SGHAT and CDR2 FQNNGV come from the germline V gene.

This clone was picked up a small number of times. The chain combines TRBV29-1 with TRBJ1-1; D is unclear. Germline assignment: CDR1 SQVTM and CDR2 ANQGSEA. With 2 bases removed from V and 5 bases from J, the gap between germline ends came to 9 bases. This CDR3 has 12 amino acids. CDR3 bases: TGCAGCGTTGAAAAGGGTGGGACTGAAGCTTTCTTT. Translating it yields CSVEKGGTEAFF.

The chain combines TRBV5-6 with TRBJ1-1; no firm D call. Germline CDR1 and CDR2: SGHDT and YYEEEE. V was clipped by 7 bases and J by 4 bases, with 17 bases between them. This CDR3 contains 14 residues. In DNA, the CDR3 is TGTGCCAGCCAGATGGGTGCGGGGTTCACTGAAGCTTTCTTT. Protein sequence: CASQMGAGFTEAFF. Drawing the rest from reference TRBV5-6 and TRBJ1-1, the complete variable domain is DAGVTQSPTHLIKTRGQQVTLRCSPKSGHDTVSWYQQALGQGPQFIFQYYEEEERQRGNFPDRFSGHQFPNYSSELNVNALLLGDSALYLCASQMGAGFTEAFFGQGTRLTVV.

This clone was seen a few times. V gene TRBV28 combines with J gene TRBJ1-2; 9 bases agree with TRBD1. CDR3 length: 12 residues. J was trimmed by 7 bases and V by 7 bases; bases with no gene match: 4. CDR1 and CDR2 (germline): MDHEN, SYDVKM. The CDR3 DNA sequence: TGTGCCAGCAACAAGGACAGGGGTGGCTACACCTTC. Its translation is CASNKDRGGYTF.

The CDR3 here is CASSYRDSSYEQYF. The CDR3 DNA is TGCGCCAGCAGCTACCGGGACAGTTCCTACGAGCAGTACTTC. The chain has TRBV5-1 and TRBJ2-7, with TRBD1 matching over 7 bases. Per the germline V gene, CDR1 is SGHRS and CDR2 is YFSETQ. Trimming cost V 3 bases and J 1 base; bases outside gene matches: 4. This CDR3 region has 14 residues.

The J gene is TRBJ2-7, the V gene TRBV6-1; D is possibly TRBD2 (7 bases). V was clipped by 2 bases and J by 5 bases, with 19 bases between them. The CDR3 has 16 residues. Germline V gene lookup returns CDR1 MNHNS and CDR2 SASEGT. The CDR3 bases are TGTGCCAGCAGTGAATCGGGGGGCGGGCCGTCGGACGAGCAGTACTTC. Protein sequence: CASSESGGGPSDEQYF.

This clone was detected once. This rearrangement joins TRBV30 to TRBJ1-6; no clear D. Trimming left V 4 bases short and J 7 bases short, with 11 bases between. Germline CDR1 GTSNPN, CDR2 SVGIG (reference sequence). The CDR3 runs to 13 residues. CDR3 bases: TGTGCCTGGACCGTGAGTTTAAATTCACCCCTCCACTTT. Translation gives CAWTVSLNSPLHF.

The genes are TRBV6-1 and TRBJ2-7; D is possibly TRBD1 (6 bases). The CDR3 runs to 14 residues. Germline V gives CDR1 MNHNS, CDR2 SASEGT. Trimming removed 7 bases at V and 9 bases at J, with 22 bases between. The chain's CDR3 is CASNEGGFVPRQYV. DNA of the CDR3: TGTGCCAGCAACGAAGGGGGTTTTGTCCCAAGGCAGTACGTC.

This clone turned up a few times. The rearrangement joins TRBV5-1 to TRBJ1-4; D unclear. In germline, CDR1 is SGHRS, CDR2 YFSETQ. The ends were cut back, 2 bases at V and 0 bases at J, with 11 bases in the middle. The CDR3 sequence is 16 residues long. CDR3 DNA: TGCGCCAGCAGCTTTGACACACTCGCAACTAATGAAAAACTGTTTTTT. Protein: CASSFDTLATNEKLFF.

The V and J genes are TRBV28 and TRBJ2-1, with TRBD2 identical over 10 bases. The CDR3 contains 15 residues. The V gene end was trimmed by 5 bases and the J gene end by 2 bases; junction bases not matched to a gene: 3. Germline V CDR1 and CDR2: MDHEN, SYDVKM. As DNA, the CDR3 is TGTGCCAGCAGTAAAAGCGGGAGGGCCTACAATGAGCAGTTCTTC. Encoded protein: CASSKSGRAYNEQFF.

The rearrangement links TRBV6-1 to TRBJ2-1; D is possibly TRBD1 or TRBD2 (5 bases each). CDR1 and CDR2 from the germline V gene are MNHNS and SASEGT. The CDR3 spans 14 residues. The ends were cut back, 8 bases at V and 4 bases at J, with 15 bases in the middle. The CDR3 DNA is TGTGCCAGCGGTAATAGGGACGCTTACAATGAGCAGTTCTTC. It specifies CASGNRDAYNEQFF.

V usage is TRBV5-5 and J usage is TRBJ1-5, with no clear D. Germline CDR1 is SGHKS and CDR2 is YYEKEE (reference sequence). CDR3 size: 14 residues. V lost 2 bases, J lost 5 bases, and 11 bases lay in between. CDR3 DNA sequence: TGTGCCAGCAGCTTTGGAGGGTCGGATCAGCCCCAGCATTTT. Translation gives CASSFGGSDQPQHF.

V gene TRBV5-1 combines with J gene TRBJ2-3; no clear D gene. CDR1 is SGHRS, CDR2 YFSETQ, per germline. This CDR3 contains 14 residues. Trimming pared 2 bases from V and 0 bases from J, leaving 7 bases between. The CDR3 loop is CASSLHSSTDTQYF. In nucleotides, the CDR3 is TGCGCCAGCAGCTTACACAGTAGCACAGATACGCAGTATTTT.

The V call is TRBV7-6, the J call TRBJ2-6; D is ambiguous. The CDR3 contains 15 residues. Between the trimmed V and J ends, which lost 5 bases and 1 base, there was a span of 9 bases. The germline gives CDR1 SGHVS, CDR2 FNYEAQ. The CDR3 reads CASSPRRSGANVLTF. The CDR3 DNA reads TGTGCCAGCAGCCCCCGGCGTTCTGGGGCCAACGTCCTGACTTTC.

The V call is TRBV28, the J call TRBJ1-5; D is ambiguous. V gave up 5 bases and J gave up 10 bases, with 12 bases separating them. CDR1 is MDHEN and CDR2 is SYDVKM in the germline V gene. This CDR3 region has 12 residues. The CDR3 protein is CASSPPLRPQHF. The CDR3 bases are TGTGCCAGCAGTCCCCCCCTGCGCCCCCAGCATTTT.

V gene TRBV13 combines with J gene TRBJ2-2; a possible D gene is TRBD1 (6 bases). The CDR3 is 17 amino acids. Between the trimmed V and J ends, which lost 5 bases and 6 bases, there was a span of 22 bases. Germline loops: CDR1 PRHDT, CDR2 FYEKMQ (reference sequence). The CDR3 DNA reads TGTGCCAGCAGCACGCCCGGACAGCATGGAGTTGCCGGGGAGCTGTTTTTT. Its protein is CASSTPGQHGVAGELFF.

The chain carries TRBV18 and TRBJ1-3, with D uncertain. The CDR3 covers 16 residues. Trimming took off 3 bases at V and 0 bases at J, with 12 bases between the two ends. The germline V gene encodes CDR1 KGHSH and CDR2 LQKENI. CDR3 amino acids: CASSPLRPSSGNTIYF. The CDR3 nucleotides are TGTGCCAGCTCACCGTTACGCCCGAGCTCTGGAAACACCATATATTTT.

The chain links TRBV2 to TRBJ1-1, with a possible D match to TRBD1 (5 bases). The germline V gene encodes CDR1 SNHLY and CDR2 FYNNEI. The CDR3 totals 13 residues. Trimming took 6 bases from V and 0 from J, leaving 8 bases between them. The CDR3 coding sequence is TGTGCCAGCAGGCAGGGCTTGAACACTGAAGCTTTCTTT. As protein: CASRQGLNTEAFF.

The chain joins TRBV30 to TRBJ2-5; 9 nucleotides agree with TRBD2. CDR1 and CDR2 (germline): GTSNPN, SVGIG (reference sequence). The CDR3 extends over 15 amino acids. V gave up 0 bases and J gave up 7 bases; unmatched junction bases: 9. CDR3 DNA: TGTGCCTGGAGTGTAGGAGTAGCGGGAGCGGGGACCCAGTACTTC. Its translation: CAWSVGVAGAGTQYF.